The 7 T cell receptor beta chains reported below all come from one sample, sequenced in a study of breast tumors, draining lymph nodes, adjacent tissues. TCRdb re-derived calls from the multiplex PCR reads in MiXCR, one entry per CDR3 protein. The sample has over 60,000 distinct CDR3 sequences, roughly 59% seen once. The sample taken for sequencing was breast tumor tissue. The source is a female donor with breast cancer. Some clones in this sample may be carry-over from other donors' samples.

The gene calls are TRBV6-2 or TRBV6-3 and TRBJ2-1; 7 bases are a match to TRBD2. This CDR3 spans 15 amino acids. Germline V gives CDR1 MNHEY, CDR2 SVGEGT. V was pared by 2 bases and J by 3 bases, with 4 bases of the junction left unmatched. DNA of the CDR3: TGTGCCAGCAGTTACGCCAGGACTAGCTACAATGAGCAGTTCTTC. Translating gives CASSYARTSYNEQFF.

The chain combines TRBV9 with TRBJ1-2; 9 nucleotides align to TRBD1. There are 13 residues in the CDR3. V was clipped by 0 bases and J by 7 bases; unmatched bases: 1. CDR1 and CDR2 (germline): SGDLS, YYNGEE. The CDR3 DNA sequence: TGTGCCAGCAGCGTAGGACAGGGGGGTGGCTACACCTTC. Its protein is CASSVGQGGGYTF.

V usage is TRBV5-1 and J usage is TRBJ2-1; possible D gene TRBD2, 5 bases. This CDR3 contains 15 residues. The germline CDR1 and CDR2 sequences are SGHRS and YFSETQ. V was pared by 3 bases and J by 3 bases, with 13 bases between. Written as DNA, the CDR3 is TGCGCCAGCAGCTACCCGGGAACCGTCTACAATGAGCAGTTCTTC. As protein: CASSYPGTVYNEQFF.

The rearrangement uses TRBV2 and TRBJ2-5; 11 bases align to TRBD2. V was pared by 6 bases and J by 2 bases, with 8 bases of the junction left unmatched. Germline V CDR1 and CDR2: SNHLY, FYNNEI. The CDR3 covers 16 residues. The CDR3 reads CASRWGLAAQQETQYF. The CDR3 DNA reads as TGTGCCAGCAGATGGGGACTAGCGGCCCAACAAGAGACCCAGTACTTC.

This clonotype was counted a few times. This chain links TRBV2 with TRBJ1-5; 8 positions agree with TRBD1. The V gene end was trimmed by 4 bases and the J gene end by 6 bases; junction bases not matched to a gene: 8. This CDR3 is built from 15 residues. CDR1 is SNHLY and CDR2 is FYNNEI in the germline V gene. This CDR3 reads CASSAGGGGFQPQHF. The CDR3 DNA sequence: TGTGCCAGCAGTGCAGGGGGCGGTGGATTTCAGCCCCAGCATTTT. The variable domain in full, with the rest retrieved from reference TRBV2 and TRBJ1-5, is EPEVTQTPSHQVTQMGQEVILRCVPISNHLYFYWYRQILGQKVEFLVSFYNNEISEKSEIFDDQFSVERPDGSNFTLKIRSTKLEDSAMYFCASSAGGGGFQPQHFGDGTRLSIL.

Details on this clonotype: A read error may produce the germline difference seen at one junction end. The rearrangement joins TRBV18 to TRBJ1-2, with 9 bases lining up with TRBD1. This CDR3 region has 14 residues. Germline V gene lookup returns CDR1 KGHSH and CDR2 LQKENI. The DNA for the CDR3 is TGTGCCCGCTCGTCACAGGGGGCAGAGTATGGCTACACCTTC. It encodes CARSSQGAEYGYTF.

The chain joins TRBV15 to TRBJ2-5; D is possibly TRBD2 (6 bases). CDR3 length equals 16 residues. V lost 1 base, J lost 1 base, and 13 bases lay in between. CDR1 is LNHNV, CDR2 YYDKDF, per germline (reference sequence). The CDR3 sequence is CATSRGGSGLQETQYF. CDR3 sequence (DNA): TGTGCCACCAGCAGAGGAGGAAGCGGGCTCCAAGAGACCCAGTACTTC.